These 2 T cell receptor beta chains came from one sample sequenced in a study of vaccination effects on CD4 cells after COVID-19. Clones were sequenced by immunoSEQ multiplex PCR, and TCRdb holds only the in-frame ones, with some missing. Counted here are 25,000 to 35,000 clones, around 75% occurring once; the ten biggest clones make up around 30%. Their recognized antigens are unknown. Viral peptide pool expansion of antigen-specific CD4+ T cells preceded sequencing in the ViraFEST assay. After less than twelve days in culture, the CD4+ T cells were isolated. Vaccinees lacked prior SARS-CoV-2 infection and tested negative for nucleocapsid antibodies. Sample: CD4+ T cells from PBMCs cultured with SARS-CoV-2 spike peptides, taken before COVID-19 vaccination. Receptors were obtained from a human donor who received a COVID-19 vaccine.

The chain links TRBV12-3 or TRBV12-4 to TRBJ1-5; D gene ambiguous. The V and J ends lost 6 bases and 1 base respectively, with 7 bases between them. The CDR3 is made up of 13 amino acids. DNA of the CDR3: TGTGCCAGCAGCCCCGCCAGCAATCAGCCCCAGCATTTT. Protein: CASSPASNQPQHF.

Within the sample, this clone is medium-sized (0.01 to 0.1%). The sample contains more than one DNA sequence encoding this CDR3. The chain employs TRBV5-1 and TRBJ1-6; maybe TRBD1 (6 bases). Germline V gives CDR1 SGHRS, CDR2 YFSETQ. Trimming stripped 4 bases from V and 9 bases from J, with 14 bases between. CDR3 length equals 14 residues. As DNA, the CDR3 is TGCGCCAGCAGCCCACAGGGATCGGGTTCACCCCTCCACTTT. Protein product: CASSPQGSGSPLHF.